The 21 T cell receptor beta chains below come from one sample, sequenced in a study of T-cell memory formation after mild COVID-19 (dated by TCRdb to the early 2020s). The library relied on 5' RACE. The reads were generated on an Illumina NovaSeq 6000. In TCRdb, the public reads were trimmed at Q25 with fastp and aligned with MiXCR, with productive beta chains retained. Every distinct CDR3 protein forms one entry, paired with its most common genes and DNA. The sample includes 150,000 to 200,000 distinct CDR3 sequences, with about 14% observed a single time. Together, the top ten hold over 12% of the sample. The sequencing sample was made of PBMCs or a T cell subset sorted from them (not recorded which). The origin of the receptors is an adult woman who had mild COVID-19 (a few samples of this study predate the infection). The sample titles of this study are shuffled in the database, so cell type and time point are left out; the donor was told from shared clones.

In this sample, this clonotype turned up a few times. The chain joins TRBV20-1 to TRBJ1-5; D gene uncertain. V was clipped by 0 bases and J by 7 bases, with 7 bases between them. CDR3 length: 12 amino acids. Germline V gives CDR1 DFQATT, CDR2 SNEGSKA (reference sequence). The chain's CDR3 is CSARDPGQPQHF. The CDR3 bases are TGCAGTGCTAGAGATCCGGGGCAGCCCCAGCATTTT.

This clonotype was counted a few times. This chain connects TRBV19 to TRBJ1-2; D gene uncertain. The CDR3 is 12 residues long. Trimming took 3 bases from V and 8 from J, leaving 10 bases between them. In germline, CDR1 is LNHDA, CDR2 SQIVND (reference sequence). CDR3 DNA sequence: TGTGCCAGTAGTATTGTTGGGAACGGCTACACCTTC. Protein: CASSIVGNGYTF.

A few counts support this clonotype. J is TRBJ2-1 and V is TRBV19; TRBD2 might be the D (6 bases). Trimming shortened V by 3 bases and J by 5 bases, and 14 bases separated the two germline ends. CDR1 is LNHDA, CDR2 SQIVND, per germline (reference sequence). This CDR3 has 15 residues. CDR3 sequence reads: CASSIRSTRNNEQFF. CDR3 nucleotide sequence: TGTGCCAGTAGTATCCGCTCGACTAGGAACAATGAGCAGTTCTTC. Full variable domain (missing parts from reference TRBV19 and TRBJ2-1): DGGITQSPKYLFRKEGQNVTLSCEQNLNHDAMYWYRQDPGQGLRLIYYSQIVNDFQKGDIAEGYSVSREKKESFPLTVTSAQKNPTAFYLCASSIRSTRNNEQFFGPGTRLTVL.

This clonotype was seen more than once but under ten times. V gene TRBV7-6 combines with J gene TRBJ2-1; D may be TRBD2 (5 bases). Germline CDR1 reads SGHVS; CDR2 reads FNYEAQ. V lost 5 bases to trimming and J lost 8 bases, with 16 bases between them. This CDR3 comprises 14 residues. Written as DNA, the CDR3 is TGTGCCAGCAGCACCCGGGAAACAAGGGATGAGCAGTTCTTC. This sequence encodes CASSTRETRDEQFF.

This clonotype showed up just a few times. This chain uses TRBV12-3 or TRBV12-4 with TRBJ2-5; 11 positions agree with TRBD2. There are 18 residues in the CDR3. The V gene end was trimmed by 6 bases and the J gene end by 0 bases; junction bases not matched to a gene: 12. CDR3 DNA sequence: TGTGCCAGCAGCGCCGGGCGGACTAGCGGGCGGTACCAAGAGACCCAGTACTTC. Amino acid sequence: CASSAGRTSGRYQETQYF.

Only a few counts were recorded for this clonotype. The genes are TRBV10-3 and TRBJ2-7, with 10 bases that match TRBD1. Germline values: CDR1 ENHRY, CDR2 SYGVKD. The CDR3 has 14 residues. Trimming took 0 bases from V and 6 from J; bases not matched to a gene: 2. CDR3 nucleotide sequence: TGTGCCATCAGTGAGTCGGGACAGGGGATCGAGCAGTACTTC. It encodes CAISESGQGIEQYF.

This chain uses TRBV2 with TRBJ2-3, with TRBD2 identical over 15 bases. The CDR3 has 17 amino acids. Germline CDR1 is SNHLY and CDR2 is FYNNEI. V lost 6 bases and J lost 5; bases outside the gene matches: 9. The CDR3 protein is CASSAGTSGRSIDTQYF. The CDR3 DNA reads TGTGCCAGCAGCGCCGGGACTAGCGGGAGGTCGATAGATACGCAGTATTTT.

This clonotype appeared a few times. The J gene is TRBJ2-3, the V gene TRBV13, with D perhaps TRBD2 (5 bases). Per germline, CDR1 PRHDT and CDR2 FYEKMQ (reference sequence). There are 15 residues in the CDR3. V was trimmed by 2 bases and J by 2 bases, leaving 11 bases between them. The CDR3 here is CASSLTGSPTDTQYF. The DNA of the CDR3 is TGTGCCAGCAGCTTAACGGGGTCCCCCACAGATACGCAGTATTTT. Variable domain in full (rest from reference TRBV13 and TRBJ2-3): AAGVIQSPRHLIKEKRETATLKCYPIPRHDTVYWYQQGPGQDPQFLISFYEKMQSDKGSIPDRFSAQQFSDYHSELNMSSLELGDSALYFCASSLTGSPTDTQYFGPGTRLTVL.

The genes are TRBV6-5 and TRBJ2-3; D remains unclear. The length of the CDR3 is 16 residues. V was clipped by 5 bases and J by 3 bases, with 18 bases between them. Per germline, CDR1 MNHEY and CDR2 SVGAGI. The CDR3 DNA reads as TGTGCCAGCAGTCTGTCGGGTCGTGTGGTAACAGATACGCAGTATTTT. Amino acids: CASSLSGRVVTDTQYF.

This clonotype was detected many times. The chain couples TRBV12-3 or TRBV12-4 to TRBJ2-6; D is unclear. The CDR3 loop spans 15 amino acids. The ends were cut back, 7 bases at V and 0 bases at J, with 10 bases in the middle. The DNA for the CDR3 is TGTGCCAGCAACCCCGACCACTCTGGGGCCAACGTCCTGACTTTC. This sequence encodes CASNPDHSGANVLTF.

This clonotype was recorded a few times. The rearrangement joins TRBV9 to TRBJ1-2, with TRBD1 identical over 10 bases. Germline V CDR1 and CDR2: SGDLS, YYNGEE. The CDR3 is 17 residues long. After removal of 4 bases from V and 2 bases from J, the junction contained 11 bases not matched to a gene. As DNA, the CDR3 is TGTGCCAGCAGCATACCCCGGACAGGGGGGTCCAACTATGGCTACACCTTC. Translation: CASSIPRTGGSNYGYTF. Drawing the rest from reference TRBV9 and TRBJ1-2, the complete variable domain is DSGVTQTPKHLITATGQRVTLRCSPRSGDLSVYWYQQSLDQGLQFLIQYYNGEERAKGNILERFSAQQFPDLHSELNLSSLELGDSALYFCASSIPRTGGSNYGYTFGSGTRLTVV.

The chain employs TRBV7-9 and TRBJ2-7; D uncertain. The CDR3 has 18 residues. Trimming removed 7 bases from V and 1 base from J, with 26 bases in between. In germline, CDR1 is SEHNR, CDR2 FQNEAQ (reference sequence). CDR3 bases: TGTGCCAGCAACCCCGTTTTGCCCTCAGAAGGGTTTTCCTACGAGCAGTACTTC. Translating it yields CASNPVLPSEGFSYEQYF.

This clonotype was detected a few times. V is TRBV7-2 and J is TRBJ2-3; a possible D gene is TRBD2 (5 bases). From germline, CDR1 is SGHTA and CDR2 FQGNSA. V lost 6 bases to trimming and J lost 4 bases, with 14 bases between them. This CDR3 contains 14 residues. CDR3 nucleotide sequence: TGTGCCAGCAGAACCCCGGAGGTCCCAGATACGCAGTATTTT. Translated, it gives CASRTPEVPDTQYF.

The sample holds a few counts of this clonotype. CDR3 sequence reads: CSARSRQGETQYF. The CDR3 DNA reads TGCAGTGCTAGATCGAGGCAGGGAGAGACCCAGTACTTC. The V and J genes are TRBV20-1 and TRBJ2-5; a possible D gene is TRBD1 (5 bases). Germline V gene sequence: CDR1 DFQATT, CDR2 SNEGSKA (reference sequence). V was shortened by 2 bases and J by 4 bases, with 11 bases between the two germline ends. The CDR3 covers 13 residues.

This clonotype was seen only a few times. This chain connects TRBV24-1 to TRBJ2-3, with D perhaps TRBD1 (6 bases). Germline V lookup: CDR1 KGHDR, CDR2 SFDVKD. The CDR3 covers 15 residues. V was trimmed by 5 bases and J by 0 bases, leaving 11 bases between them. This CDR3 is CATSVQDRSTDTQYF. CDR3 coding DNA: TGTGCCACCAGTGTGCAGGACAGAAGCACAGATACGCAGTATTTT.

The rearrangement links TRBV7-9 to TRBJ2-7; D gene ambiguous. Per the germline V gene, CDR1 is SEHNR and CDR2 is FQNEAQ (reference sequence). V lost 1 base and J lost 1, with 11 bases in between. This CDR3 is built from 15 residues. This chain's CDR3 is CASSLGLGTSYEQYF. The CDR3 DNA is TGTGCCAGCAGCTTAGGTCTGGGAACTTCCTACGAGCAGTACTTC. The full variable domain, completed using reference TRBV7-9 and TRBJ2-7, is DTGVSQNPRHKITKRGQNVTFRCDPISEHNRLYWYRQTLGQGPEFLTYFQNEAQLEKSRLLSDRFSAERPKGSFSTLEIQRTEQGDSAMYLCASSLGLGTSYEQYFGPGTRLTVT.

The chain recombines TRBV9 with TRBJ1-1; tentative D call: TRBD1 (6 bases). Between the trimmed V and J ends, which lost 0 bases and 6 bases, there was a span of 12 bases. The germline V gene encodes CDR1 SGDLS and CDR2 YYNGEE. CDR3 size: 14 residues. The CDR3 protein is CASSVGEGGSEAFF. The CDR3 nucleotides read TGTGCCAGCAGCGTAGGGGAGGGGGGGTCTGAAGCTTTCTTT.

This clonotype was found a few times. The chain couples TRBV19 to TRBJ2-3, with 11 bases aligning to TRBD2. The CDR3 consists of 15 residues. V shed 8 bases, J shed 4 bases, and the junction held 8 bases outside the gene matches. Germline V gene data show CDR1 as LNHDA and CDR2 as SQIVND (reference sequence). The CDR3 here is CASGWTSGQPDTQYF. The CDR3 DNA reads TGTGCCAGTGGATGGACTAGCGGGCAACCAGATACGCAGTATTTT.

This clonotype was seen a handful of times. V and J are TRBV25-1 and TRBJ2-2; tentative D call: TRBD2 (5 bases). The germline V and J ends were trimmed by 5 bases and 5 bases, with 6 bases remaining between them. This CDR3 is 12 amino acids long. Germline CDR1 reads MGHDK; CDR2 reads SYGVNS. CDR3 in DNA: TGTGCCAGCAGTTGGGAGACCGGGGAGCTGTTTTTT. Translated: CASSWETGELFF.

This clonotype was counted between two and nine times. The genes are TRBV11-2 and TRBJ2-1, with no clear D. CDR1 and CDR2 from the germline V gene are SGHAT and FQNNGV. Trimming left V 0 bases short and J 0 bases short, with 15 bases between. The CDR3 runs to 18 residues. The CDR3 region is CASSLDGKGWSSYNEQFF. Written as DNA, the CDR3 is TGTGCCAGCAGCTTAGATGGCAAAGGATGGAGCTCCTACAATGAGCAGTTCTTC.

The rearrangement joins TRBV6-2 or TRBV6-3 to TRBJ2-7; D is unresolved. Trimming removed 6 bases from V and 8 bases from J, with 11 bases in between. The germline V gene has CDR1 MNHEY and CDR2 SVGEGT. CDR3 size: 11 residues. CDR3 residues: CASSQQVKQYF. DNA for the CDR3: TGTGCCAGCAGCCAGCAGGTGAAGCAGTACTTC.